The rows below give T cell receptor beta chains drawn from one sample of a study of technical replicates of blood from a handful of donors. Produced via immunoSEQ multiplex PCR; TCRdb's table is partial and in-frame only. Of around 76,000 clones in the sample, roughly 90% were seen once. The sample was T cells isolated from PBMCs. The source of these receptors is a human donor in good health. The CDR3 runs from the conserved cysteine through the conserved F or W. Fields, in order: J gene, D gene, clone size, V gene, CDR3 DNA, CDR3 protein. The D gene is left open where the match is weak. Clone size is shown for a subset of rows, as once, few, many or a class of expanded clone.

J: TRBJ2-1
D: TRBD2
size: -
V: TRBV11-2
DNA: TGTGCCAGCAGCCCCAGGACTAGCGGGAGAAGGGGGGAGCAGTTCTTC
CDR3: CASSPRTSGRRGEQFF

J: TRBJ1-5
D: -
size: -
V: TRBV4-1
DNA: TGCGCCAGCAGCCAATTCGGACAAAATAGCAATCAGCCCCAGCATTTT
CDR3: CASSQFGQNSNQPQHF

J: TRBJ1-3
D: TRBD1
size: -
V: TRBV29-1
DNA: TGCAGCGCCAGGACAGGGTCGGGAAACACCATATATTTT
CDR3: CSARTGSGNTIYF

J: TRBJ2-7
D: TRBD2
size: -
V: TRBV28
DNA: TGTGCCAGCAGCCCCACTAGCGGGACCTACGAGCAGTACTTC
CDR3: CASSPTSGTYEQYF

J: TRBJ1-2
D: TRBD1
size: -
V: TRBV10-3
DNA: TGTGCCATCAGTGTGAACACCCAGGGGGCGCATACCTATGGCTACACCTTC
CDR3: CAISVNTQGAHTYGYTF

J: TRBJ2-3
D: TRBD2
size: -
V: TRBV2
DNA: TGTGCCAGCAGTGCATCGGGACTAGCGGGGGCAGATACGCAGTATTTT
CDR3: CASSASGLAGADTQYF

J: TRBJ2-5
D: -
size: -
V: TRBV5-4
DNA: TGTGCCAGCAGCTTGGTGCGGGATAGGAGCCAAGAGACCCAGTACTTC
CDR3: CASSLVRDRSQETQYF

J: TRBJ2-3
D: -
size: -
V: TRBV2
DNA: TGTGCCAGCAAAGAGGAGCCAGATACGCAGTATTTT
CDR3: CASKEEPDTQYF

J: TRBJ1-5
D: -
size: -
V: TRBV6-4
DNA: TGTGCCAGCAGTGACTCGATAACAACAGCCAATCAGCCCCAGCATTTT
CDR3: CASSDSITTANQPQHF

J: TRBJ1-2
D: -
size: -
V: TRBV7-9
DNA: TGTGCCAGCAGCTTCGATGGCGGCTACACCTTC
CDR3: CASSFDGGYTF

J: TRBJ2-7
D: TRBD1
size: -
V: TRBV11-2
DNA: TGTGCCAGCAGCCCGCGGACAGGGAAGGCCTACGAGCAGTACTTC
CDR3: CASSPRTGKAYEQYF

J: TRBJ2-7
D: TRBD1
size: -
V: TRBV4-1
DNA: TGCGCCAGCAGCCAGCTTCTCGGGACAGGGTCCTACGAGCAGTACTTC
CDR3: CASSQLLGTGSYEQYF

J: TRBJ2-7
D: TRBD1
size: -
V: TRBV27
DNA: TGTGCCAGCAGTTTATTGGGACAGACTCTCCACTACGAGCAGTACTTC
CDR3: CASSLLGQTLHYEQYF

J: TRBJ1-2
D: -
size: -
V: TRBV29-1
DNA: TGCAGCGTTGAACAGGGGCTAGGTTATGGCTACACCTTC
CDR3: CSVEQGLGYGYTF

J: TRBJ1-4
D: TRBD1
size: -
V: TRBV5-4
DNA: TGTGCCAGCAGAGGGCAGGGGGGAGAAAAACTGTTTTTT
CDR3: CASRGQGGEKLFF

J: TRBJ2-1
D: TRBD2
size: once
V: TRBV5-6
DNA: TGTGCCAGCAGTCCAACTAGCGGGGGGTATTACAATGAGCAGTTCTTC
CDR3: CASSPTSGGYYNEQFF

J: TRBJ2-3
D: TRBD1
size: -
V: TRBV6-4
DNA: TGTGCCAGCAGTCCCGACAGGGAGAGCACAGATACGCAGTATTTT
CDR3: CASSPDRESTDTQYF

J: TRBJ2-5
D: -
size: -
V: TRBV5-4
DNA: TGTGCCAGCAGCTTGGCCAAGGGGAACGGGGGTGCAGGCCAGTACTTC
CDR3: CASSLAKGNGGAGQYF

J: TRBJ1-6
D: -
size: -
V: TRBV15
DNA: TGTGCCACCAGCCGACAGCAGAATTCACCCCTCCACTTT
CDR3: CATSRQQNSPLHF

J: TRBJ2-1
D: TRBD2
size: -
V: TRBV28
DNA: TGTGCCAGCAGTTACAGGACTAGCGGGAGTAATGAGCAGTTCTTC
CDR3: CASSYRTSGSNEQFF

J: TRBJ2-5
D: -
size: -
V: TRBV2
DNA: TGTGCCAGCAGTGATTCGGAGACCCAGTACTTC
CDR3: CASSDSETQYF

J: TRBJ2-7
D: TRBD1
size: -
V: TRBV9
DNA: TGTGCCAGCAGCACCTCCGGGACAGGGGACGAGCAGTACTTC
CDR3: CASSTSGTGDEQYF

J: TRBJ2-5
D: -
size: -
V: TRBV2
DNA: TGTGCCAGCAGTGAGGGGCGGACCCCCCAAGAGACCCAGTACTTC
CDR3: CASSEGRTPQETQYF

J: TRBJ2-5
D: -
size: -
V: TRBV2
DNA: TGTGCCAGCGGGGGCCCGAAAGAGACCCAGTACTTC
CDR3: CASGGPKETQYF

J: TRBJ2-7
D: TRBD1
size: few
V: TRBV7-9
DNA: TGTGCCAGCAGCTTAATGCTAGCGGTCGGGACAGGGGGTTCCCACGAGCAGTACTTC
CDR3: CASSLMLAVGTGGSHEQYF

J: TRBJ2-7
D: -
size: -
V: TRBV5-1
DNA: TGCGCCAGCAGCTTGATGACTAACCACGAGCAGTACTTC
CDR3: CASSLMTNHEQYF

J: TRBJ1-1
D: -
size: -
V: TRBV29-1
DNA: TGCAGCGTTGTATTACTGACAGGCACTGAAGCTTTCTTT
CDR3: CSVVLLTGTEAFF

J: TRBJ2-1
D: TRBD1
size: few
V: TRBV19
DNA: TGTGCCAGTAGTGTCACAGGGGGCTCCTACAATGAGCAGTTCTTC
CDR3: CASSVTGGSYNEQFF

J: TRBJ1-5
D: TRBD1
size: -
V: TRBV6-5
DNA: TGTGCCAGCAGTTACCGGACAGGGACCAATCAGCCCCAGCATTTT
CDR3: CASSYRTGTNQPQHF

J: TRBJ1-5
D: TRBD1
size: -
V: TRBV11-3
DNA: TGTGCCAGCAGCTTGACAGGGGGCAATCAGCCCCAGCATTTT
CDR3: CASSLTGGNQPQHF